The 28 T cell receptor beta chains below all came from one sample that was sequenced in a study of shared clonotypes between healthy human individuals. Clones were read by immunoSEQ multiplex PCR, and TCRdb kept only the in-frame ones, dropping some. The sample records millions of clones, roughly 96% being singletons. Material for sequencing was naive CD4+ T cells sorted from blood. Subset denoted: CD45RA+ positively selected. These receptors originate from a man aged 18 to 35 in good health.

The CDR3 DNA sequence: TGCGCCAGCAGTCAATCGAGGAGCGGAATTGATGAGCAGTTCTTC. Protein: CASSQSRSGIDEQFF. The chain has TRBV23-1 and TRBJ2-1, with a tentative D call TRBD2 (5 bases). TRBV23-1 is noted as an ORF with a role that remains uncertain. The CDR3 length is 15 residues. V was clipped by 0 bases and J by 8 bases, with 14 bases between them.

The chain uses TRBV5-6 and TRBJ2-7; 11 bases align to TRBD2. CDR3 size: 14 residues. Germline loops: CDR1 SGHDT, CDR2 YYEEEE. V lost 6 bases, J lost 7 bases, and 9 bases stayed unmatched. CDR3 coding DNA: TGTGCCAGCAATTTACTAGCGGGAGCCAGGGAGCAGTACTTC. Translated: CASNLLAGAREQYF.

The CDR3 spells CASSEGLGGTGELFF. The CDR3 nucleotides read TGTGCCAGCAGTGAAGGACTAGGGGGTACCGGGGAGCTGTTTTTT. V is TRBV25-1 and J is TRBJ2-2; possibly TRBD2 for D (7 bases). The CDR3 covers 15 residues. V gave up 2 bases and J gave up 5 bases, with 12 bases separating them. Germline V gives CDR1 MGHDK, CDR2 SYGVNS.

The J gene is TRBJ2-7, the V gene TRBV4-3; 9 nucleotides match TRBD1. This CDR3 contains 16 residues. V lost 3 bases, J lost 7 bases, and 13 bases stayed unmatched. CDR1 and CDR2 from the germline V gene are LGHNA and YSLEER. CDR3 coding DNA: TGCGCCAGCAGCCAGGAACCGGGACAGGGTCCGCGGGAGCAGTACTTC. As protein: CASSQEPGQGPREQYF.

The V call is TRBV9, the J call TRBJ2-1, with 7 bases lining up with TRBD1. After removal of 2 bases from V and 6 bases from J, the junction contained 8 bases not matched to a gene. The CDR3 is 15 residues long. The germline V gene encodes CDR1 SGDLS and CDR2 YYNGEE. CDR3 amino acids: CASSVGTAGFNEQFF. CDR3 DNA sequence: TGTGCCAGCAGCGTGGGGACAGCTGGTTTCAATGAGCAGTTCTTC.

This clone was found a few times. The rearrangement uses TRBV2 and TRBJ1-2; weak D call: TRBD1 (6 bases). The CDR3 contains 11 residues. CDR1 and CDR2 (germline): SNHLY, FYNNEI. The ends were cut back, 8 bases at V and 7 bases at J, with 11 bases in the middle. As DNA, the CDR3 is TGTGCCAGCGGAGGACAGTTTGGCTACACCTTC. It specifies CASGGQFGYTF.

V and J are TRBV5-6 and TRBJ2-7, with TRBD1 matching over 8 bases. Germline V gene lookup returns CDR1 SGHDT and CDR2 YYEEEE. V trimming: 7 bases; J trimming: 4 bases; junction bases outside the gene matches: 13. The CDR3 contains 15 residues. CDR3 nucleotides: TGTGCCAGCGCCCCATCGCCGGACAGGGATTACGAGCAGTACTTC. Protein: CASAPSPDRDYEQYF.

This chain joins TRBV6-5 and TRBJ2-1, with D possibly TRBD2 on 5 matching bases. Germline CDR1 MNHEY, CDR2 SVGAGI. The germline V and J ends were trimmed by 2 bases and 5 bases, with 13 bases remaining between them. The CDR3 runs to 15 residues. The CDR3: CASSYKRLGHNEQFF. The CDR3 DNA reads TGTGCCAGCAGTTACAAGCGGTTAGGACACAATGAGCAGTTCTTC.

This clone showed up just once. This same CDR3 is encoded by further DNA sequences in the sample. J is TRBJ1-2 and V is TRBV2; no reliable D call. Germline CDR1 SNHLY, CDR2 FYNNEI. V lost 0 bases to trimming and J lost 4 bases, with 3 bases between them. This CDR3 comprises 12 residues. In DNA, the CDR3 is TGTGCCAGCAGTGAAGCCCTCTATGGCTACACCTTC. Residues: CASSEALYGYTF.

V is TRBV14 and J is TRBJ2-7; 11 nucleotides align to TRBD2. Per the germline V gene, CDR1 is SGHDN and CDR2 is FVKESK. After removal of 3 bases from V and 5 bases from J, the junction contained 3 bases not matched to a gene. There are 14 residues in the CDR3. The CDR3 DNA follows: TGTGCCAGCAGCCAGACTAGCGGGGTCAACGAGCAGTACTTC. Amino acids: CASSQTSGVNEQYF.

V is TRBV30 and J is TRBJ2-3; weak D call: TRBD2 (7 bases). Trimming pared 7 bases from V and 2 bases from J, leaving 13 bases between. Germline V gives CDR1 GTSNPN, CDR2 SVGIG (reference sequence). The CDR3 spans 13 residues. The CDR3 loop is CAYYGGPTDTQYF. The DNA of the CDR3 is TGTGCCTACTACGGGGGGCCCACAGATACGCAGTATTTT.

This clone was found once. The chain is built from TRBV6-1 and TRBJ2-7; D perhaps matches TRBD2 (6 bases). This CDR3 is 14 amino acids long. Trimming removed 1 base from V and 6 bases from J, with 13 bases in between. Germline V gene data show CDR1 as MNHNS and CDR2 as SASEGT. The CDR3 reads CASSEDGGFSEQYF. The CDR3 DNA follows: TGTGCCAGCAGTGAAGACGGGGGTTTTAGCGAGCAGTACTTC.

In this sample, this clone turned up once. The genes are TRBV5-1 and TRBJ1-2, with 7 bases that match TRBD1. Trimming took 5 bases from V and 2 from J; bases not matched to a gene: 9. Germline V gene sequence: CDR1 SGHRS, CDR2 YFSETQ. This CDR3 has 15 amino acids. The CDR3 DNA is TGCGCCAGCAGGCCTAATACAGGGGTGAACTATGGCTACACCTTC. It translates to CASRPNTGVNYGYTF.

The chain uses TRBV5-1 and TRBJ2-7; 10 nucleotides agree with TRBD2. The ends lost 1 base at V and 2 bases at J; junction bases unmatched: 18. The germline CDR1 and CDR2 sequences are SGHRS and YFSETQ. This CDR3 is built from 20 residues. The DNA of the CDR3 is TGCGCCAGCAGCTTGCCCCAGGTAGCGGGAGGACTAACTGAAACCTACGAGCAGTACTTC. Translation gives CASSLPQVAGGLTETYEQYF.

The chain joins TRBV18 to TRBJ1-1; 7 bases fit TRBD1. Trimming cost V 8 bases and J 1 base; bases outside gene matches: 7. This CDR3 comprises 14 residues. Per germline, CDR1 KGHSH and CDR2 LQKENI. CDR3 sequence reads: CASTGQAKNTEAFF. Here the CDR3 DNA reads TGTGCCAGCACAGGACAGGCGAAGAACACTGAAGCTTTCTTT.

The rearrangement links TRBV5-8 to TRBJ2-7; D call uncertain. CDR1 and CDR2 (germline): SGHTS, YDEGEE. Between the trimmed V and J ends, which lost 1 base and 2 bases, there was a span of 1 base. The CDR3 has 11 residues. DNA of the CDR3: TGTGCCAGCAGCTTGCCCTACGAGCAGTACTTC. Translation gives CASSLPYEQYF.

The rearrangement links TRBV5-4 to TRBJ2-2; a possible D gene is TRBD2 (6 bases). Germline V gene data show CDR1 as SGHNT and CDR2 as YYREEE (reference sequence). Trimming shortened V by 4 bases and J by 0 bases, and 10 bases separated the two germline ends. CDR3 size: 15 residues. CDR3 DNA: TGTGCCAGCAGCCGGTCTAGCGCGAACACCGGGGAGCTGTTTTTT. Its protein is CASSRSSANTGELFF.

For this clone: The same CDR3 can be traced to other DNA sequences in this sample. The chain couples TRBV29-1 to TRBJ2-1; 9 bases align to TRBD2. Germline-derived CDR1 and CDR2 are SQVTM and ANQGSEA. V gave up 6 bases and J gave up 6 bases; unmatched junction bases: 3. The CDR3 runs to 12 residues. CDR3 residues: CSVGLASNEQFF. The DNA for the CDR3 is TGCAGCGTAGGACTAGCGTCCAATGAGCAGTTCTTC.

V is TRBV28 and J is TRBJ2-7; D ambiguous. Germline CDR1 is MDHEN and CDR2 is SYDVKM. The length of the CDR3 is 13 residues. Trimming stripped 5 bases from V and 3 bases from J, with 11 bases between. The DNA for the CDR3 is TGTGCCAGCAGTCCCCTCGACCGCTACGAGCAGTACTTC. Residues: CASSPLDRYEQYF.

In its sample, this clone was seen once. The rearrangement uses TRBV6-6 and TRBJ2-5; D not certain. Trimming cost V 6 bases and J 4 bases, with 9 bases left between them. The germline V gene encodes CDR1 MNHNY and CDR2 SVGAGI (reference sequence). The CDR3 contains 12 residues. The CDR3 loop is CASSTPRETQYF. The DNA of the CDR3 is TGTGCCAGCAGCACTCCTCGAGAGACCCAGTACTTC.

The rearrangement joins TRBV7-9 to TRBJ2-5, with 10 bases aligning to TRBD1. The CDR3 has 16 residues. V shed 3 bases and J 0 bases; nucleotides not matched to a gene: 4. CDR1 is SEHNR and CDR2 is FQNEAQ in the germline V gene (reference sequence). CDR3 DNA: TGTGCCAGCAGCTTGAGGACAGGGGGGTACCAAGAGACCCAGTACTTC. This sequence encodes CASSLRTGGYQETQYF.

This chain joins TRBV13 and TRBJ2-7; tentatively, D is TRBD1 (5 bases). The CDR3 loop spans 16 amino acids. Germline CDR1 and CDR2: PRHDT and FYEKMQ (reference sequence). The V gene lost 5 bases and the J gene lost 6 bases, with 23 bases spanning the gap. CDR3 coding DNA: TGTGCCAGCAGCGCTAATTCAGGGAAGCGAGTTGGCGAGCAGTACTTC. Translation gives CASSANSGKRVGEQYF.

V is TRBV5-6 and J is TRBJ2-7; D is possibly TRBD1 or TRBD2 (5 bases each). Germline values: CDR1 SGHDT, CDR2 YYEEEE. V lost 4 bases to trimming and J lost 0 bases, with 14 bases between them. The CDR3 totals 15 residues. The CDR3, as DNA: TGTGCCAGCAGCGGCCCCGGGACGGGCTCCTACGAGCAGTACTTC. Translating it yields CASSGPGTGSYEQYF.

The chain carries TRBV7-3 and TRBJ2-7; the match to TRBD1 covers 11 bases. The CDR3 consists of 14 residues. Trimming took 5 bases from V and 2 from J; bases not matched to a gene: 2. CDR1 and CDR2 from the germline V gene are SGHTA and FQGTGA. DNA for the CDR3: TGTGCCAGCAGCGTGGACAGGGGGCCCTACGAGCAGTACTTC. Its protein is CASSVDRGPYEQYF. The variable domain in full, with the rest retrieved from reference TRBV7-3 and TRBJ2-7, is GAGVSQTPSNKVTEKGKYVELRCDPISGHTALYWYRQSLGQGPEFLIYFQGTGAADDSGLPNDRFFAVRPEGSVSTLKIQRTERGDSAVYLCASSVDRGPYEQYFGPGTRLTVT.

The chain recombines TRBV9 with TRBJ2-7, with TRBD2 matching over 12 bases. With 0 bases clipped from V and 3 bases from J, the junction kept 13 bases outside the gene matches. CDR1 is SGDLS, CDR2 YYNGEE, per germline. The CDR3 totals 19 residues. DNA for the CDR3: TGTGCCAGCAGCGTAGACGTAGAGCTAGCGGGAGGGCCACTCTACGAGCAGTACTTC. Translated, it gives CASSVDVELAGGPLYEQYF.

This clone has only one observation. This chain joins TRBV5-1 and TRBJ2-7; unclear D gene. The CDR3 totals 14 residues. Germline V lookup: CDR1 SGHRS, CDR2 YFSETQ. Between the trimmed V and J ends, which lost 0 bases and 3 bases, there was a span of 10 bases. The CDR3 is CASSLVRVLYEQYF. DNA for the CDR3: TGCGCCAGCAGCTTGGTGCGCGTTCTCTACGAGCAGTACTTC.

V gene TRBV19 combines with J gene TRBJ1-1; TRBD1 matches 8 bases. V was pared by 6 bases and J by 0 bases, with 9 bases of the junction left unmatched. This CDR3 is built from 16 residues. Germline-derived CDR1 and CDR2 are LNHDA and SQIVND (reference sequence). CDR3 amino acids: CASSPRDRPMNTEAFF. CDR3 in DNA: TGTGCCAGTAGCCCTAGGGACAGGCCGATGAACACTGAAGCTTTCTTT.

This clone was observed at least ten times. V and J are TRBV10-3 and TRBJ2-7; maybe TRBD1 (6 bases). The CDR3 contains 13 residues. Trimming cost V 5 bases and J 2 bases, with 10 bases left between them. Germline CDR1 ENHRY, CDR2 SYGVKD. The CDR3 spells CAISPGQPYEQYF. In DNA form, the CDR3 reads TGTGCCATCAGTCCGGGACAACCCTACGAGCAGTACTTC.